This is a list of T cell receptor beta chains from one sample in a study of PD-1 blockade in classical Hodgkin lymphoma. The protocol was immunoSEQ multiplex PCR, while the TCRdb copy is restricted to in-frame clones and leaves out a portion. Among tens of thousands of clones listed, about 75% were seen once. The specimen comprised peripheral blood mononuclear cells (PBMCs), sampled before the fourth cycle of nivolumab. These receptor sequences come from a human donor with classical Hodgkin lymphoma. CDR3s include the opening cysteine and the closing phenylalanine or tryptophan. A D gene is named only where the DNA matches it firmly. Size is omitted from some rows. Given values are once, few, many or a class for expanded clones.

>once|-|TRBJ1-1|TRBV4-2
TGTGCCAGCAGCCCGACTGAGAACACTGAAGCTTTCTTT
CASSPTENTEAFF
>-|-|TRBJ2-7|TRBV7-2
TGTGCCAGCAGCGTAGGGGACGGAACGTACGAGCAGTACTTC
CASSVGDGTYEQYF
>-|TRBD1|TRBJ2-3|TRBV28
TGTGCCAGCAGTTTACGACTCGGGACAGGGGGTACAGATACGCAGTATTTT
CASSLRLGTGGTDTQYF
>-|-|TRBJ1-4|TRBV9
TGTGCCAGCAGCTCCCAGGGGTCTAATGAAAAACTGTTTTTT
CASSSQGSNEKLFF
>-|TRBD2|TRBJ2-7|TRBV7-6
TGTGCCAGCAGCTTAGTTGCGGGAGAAGGATACGAGCAGTACTTC
CASSLVAGEGYEQYF
>-|-|TRBJ1-6|TRBV28
TGTGCCAGCAGTGTTCCAGGGAGGCTAGATGATAATTCACCCCTCCACTTT
CASSVPGRLDDNSPLHF
>-|TRBD2|TRBJ2-1|TRBV5-1
TGCGCCAGCAGCTTCGCTAGCGGGAGGGACTCCTACAATGAGCAGTTCTTC
CASSFASGRDSYNEQFF
>once|-|TRBJ2-5|TRBV28
TGTGCCAGCAGTTTAAGGTTCGGAGAACAAGAGACCCAGTACTTC
CASSLRFGEQETQYF
>once|TRBD2|TRBJ2-6|TRBV4-3
TGCGCCAGCAGCCTTTCCTTAGCGGGAGCTGGGGCCAACGTCCTGACTTTC
CASSLSLAGAGANVLTF
>-|-|TRBJ2-1|TRBV5-1
TGCGCCAGCAGCGCGGATCACCTTGAAGGTGAGCAGTTCTTC
CASSADHLEGEQFF
>-|-|TRBJ2-3|TRBV10-1
TGCGCCAGCAGCTCTTCCAGGCTGCGGCGAACCACAGATACGCAGTATTTT
CASSSSRLRRTTDTQYF
>-|TRBD2|TRBJ2-3|TRBV5-1
TGCGCCAGCAGCTTTAGCGGGAGCACAGATACGCAGTATTTT
CASSFSGSTDTQYF
>-|TRBD2|TRBJ2-7|TRBV14
TGTGCCAGCAGCCAGCGGGAGTTTTTCAACGAGCAGTACTTC
CASSQREFFNEQYF
>few|-|TRBJ1-5|TRBV27
TGTGCCAGCAGCCGATGGGGGATCATGGGCAATCAGCCCCAGCATTTT
CASSRWGIMGNQPQHF
>-|-|TRBJ2-1|TRBV7-9
TGTGCCAGCAGCTTAACGAGACTACCTAATGAGCAGTTCTTC
CASSLTRLPNEQFF
>-|-|TRBJ2-3|TRBV7-2
TGTGCCAGCAGCTTAATAATCACGGATACGCAGTATTTT
CASSLIITDTQYF
>-|-|TRBJ2-7|TRBV28
TGTGCCAGCAGCTCCGGGGCGCCCACATACGAGCAGTACTTC
CASSSGAPTYEQYF
>few|-|TRBJ2-3|TRBV5-1
TGCGCCAGCAGCTTAGCAGATACGCAGTATTTT
CASSLADTQYF
>-|TRBD1|TRBJ2-2|TRBV6-5
TGTGCCAGCAGTTACAGGGGGCTTTTGGCCGGGGAGCTGTTTTTT
CASSYRGLLAGELFF
>once|-|TRBJ2-3|TRBV7-2
TGTGCCAGCACCGAATCGGGACCAGGCACAGATACGCAGTATTTT
CASTESGPGTDTQYF
>few|-|TRBJ2-7|TRBV28
TGTGCCAGCACCCTTTACGAGCAGTACTTC
CASTLYEQYF
>-|TRBD2|TRBJ2-1|TRBV10-3
TGTGCCATCTCTCTTGGGATAGCGGGAGATAATGAGCAGTTCTTC
CAISLGIAGDNEQFF
>-|-|TRBJ2-7|TRBV14
TGTGCCAGCAGCAACAGACCGGGCCCCTACGAGCAGTACTTC
CASSNRPGPYEQYF
>-|TRBD1|TRBJ2-3|TRBV28
TGTGCCAGCAGGACAGGGGGCGTAGATACGCAGTATTTT
CASRTGGVDTQYF
>-|-|TRBJ2-1|TRBV7-8
TGTGCCAGCAGCTTCTCTGGCTCCTACAATGAGCAGTTCTTC
CASSFSGSYNEQFF
>few|-|TRBJ2-5|TRBV5-4
TGTGCCAGCAGCACGGACAGTAAAGGAGAGACCCAGTACTTC
CASSTDSKGETQYF
>-|-|TRBJ1-1|TRBV18
TGTGCCAGCTCACCGATGCGGGGGGTCGGGGCGGTGAACACTGAAGCTTTCTTT
CASSPMRGVGAVNTEAFF
>few|TRBD1|TRBJ1-5|TRBV4-2
TGTGCCAGCAGGATAACAGGGGCACCCAATCAGCCCCAGCATTTT
CASRITGAPNQPQHF
>-|-|TRBJ2-7|TRBV7-8
TGTGCCAGCAGCTTAGTGGCTAGCAACCACGAGCAGTACTTC
CASSLVASNHEQYF
>-|TRBD2|TRBJ2-3|TRBV7-2
TGTGCCAGCAGCTTAGGAGCGGGGCACACAGATACGCAGTATTTT
CASSLGAGHTDTQYF
>-|-|TRBJ1-3|TRBV28
TGTGCCAGCAGTGGGGGACTTTACTCTGGAAACACCATATATTTT
CASSGGLYSGNTIYF
>-|-|TRBJ1-4|TRBV18
TGTGCCAGCTCACCAGGGCAAGTAGAAAAACTGTTTTTT
CASSPGQVEKLFF
>-|TRBD2|TRBJ2-1|TRBV7-9
TGTGCCAGCAGCGCCTATAGCGGGAGGGACTCCTACAATGAGCAGTTCTTC
CASSAYSGRDSYNEQFF
>few|-|TRBJ2-7|TRBV6-5
TGTGCCAGCAGCCGCCCCGGCGAGCAGTACTTC
CASSRPGEQYF
>-|TRBD1|TRBJ1-1|TRBV14
TGTGCCAGCAGCCCCCACTCCGAAAGGACAGGGAACCGGAATACTGAAGCTTTCTTT
CASSPHSERTGNRNTEAFF
>-|-|TRBJ2-7|TRBV11-3
TGTGCCAGCAGCTCCGATATCCGGGACACGTCCTACGAGCAGTACTTC
CASSSDIRDTSYEQYF
>-|TRBD1|TRBJ2-7|TRBV28
TGTGCCAGCAGAGCGACAGGGCTGGGCGAGCAGTACTTC
CASRATGLGEQYF
>-|TRBD2|TRBJ2-1|TRBV27
TGTGCCAGCAGTCGGCTAGCGGGAGTTACCTACAATGAGCAGTTCTTC
CASSRLAGVTYNEQFF
>few|TRBD2|TRBJ2-7|TRBV28
TGTGCCAGCACCCTCCGGGGGGAGGCAACATACGAGCAGTACTTC
CASTLRGEATYEQYF
>-|TRBD1|TRBJ1-2|TRBV6-5
TGTGCCAGCAGCTCACAGGGGCTTGGTGGCTACACCTTC
CASSSQGLGGYTF